Presented here are 15 T cell receptor beta chains from one specimen sequenced in a study of blood T cell repertoires in COVID-19. Assay used: immunoSEQ multiplex PCR; TCRdb lists only in-frame clones, some missing. The repertoire holds approximately 300,000 clones, with 85% as singletons. Material: PBMCs or T cells enriched from blood (not recorded which). These receptors originate from a young woman who had been exposed to COVID-19.

The J gene is TRBJ2-1, the V gene TRBV6-5; 9 nucleotides line up with TRBD1. CDR3 length: 15 amino acids. V lost 5 bases to trimming and J lost 7 bases; unmatched junction nucleotides: 9. Germline CDR1 reads MNHEY; CDR2 reads SVGAGI. CDR3 nucleotides: TGTGCCAGCAGTCGGACAGGGGTCTTGGTGAATGAGCAGTTCTTC. The encoded protein is CASSRTGVLVNEQFF.

This chain links TRBV28 with TRBJ1-5; D gene ambiguous. The V end was cut by 6 bases, the J end by 3 bases, with 9 bases between. The germline V gene has CDR1 MDHEN and CDR2 SYDVKM. The CDR3 is 13 residues long. The chain's CDR3 is CASRTLFNQPQHF. CDR3 DNA sequence: TGTGCCAGCAGAACTTTGTTCAATCAGCCCCAGCATTTT.

The chain employs TRBV4-3 and TRBJ1-2; D gene unclear. Germline V gene sequence: CDR1 LGHNA, CDR2 YSLEER. Trimming shortened V by 0 bases and J by 5 bases, and 13 bases separated the two germline ends. The CDR3 loop spans 15 amino acids. CDR3 nucleotides: TGCGCCAGCAGCCAAGAAGTGAGTGTTAATTATGGCTACACCTTC. Residues: CASSQEVSVNYGYTF.

The chain is built from TRBV10-3 and TRBJ2-7, with TRBD1 matching 7 bases. The CDR3 loop spans 14 amino acids. Germline CDR1 reads ENHRY; CDR2 reads SYGVKD. V was clipped by 7 bases and J by 0 bases; unmatched bases: 6. CDR3 coding DNA: TGTGCCATCACCCCACGGGACAGCTCCTACGAGCAGTACTTC. Encoded protein: CAITPRDSSYEQYF.

This chain joins TRBV10-1 and TRBJ1-1; D might be TRBD1 (5 bases). V gave up 2 bases and J gave up 7 bases, with 11 bases separating them. The CDR3 runs to 13 residues. Germline values: CDR1 WNHNN, CDR2 SYGVQD (reference sequence). The CDR3 sequence is CASSEVGGNEAFF. The CDR3 nucleotides are TGCGCCAGCAGTGAGGTTGGGGGGAATGAAGCTTTCTTT.

Notes on this clone: One end of the junction is discordant with germline, which a read error may explain. This chain links TRBV7-7 with TRBJ2-1; maybe TRBD2 (7 bases). This CDR3 contains 13 residues. Germline V CDR1 and CDR2: SSHAT, FNYEAQ (reference sequence). DNA for the CDR3: TGTGCTAGCAGCCTGGCGGGGGCCCATGAGCAGTTCTTC. Translation: CASSLAGAHEQFF.

V usage is TRBV7-8 and J usage is TRBJ2-7; D is perhaps TRBD2 (5 bases). The germline CDR1 and CDR2 sequences are SGHVS and FQNEAQ. CDR3 size: 15 residues. Between the trimmed V and J ends, which lost 3 bases and 0 bases, there was a span of 12 bases. DNA of the CDR3: TGTGCCAGCAGCTTGACCATGAGCGGCTCCTACGAGCAGTACTTC. This codes for CASSLTMSGSYEQYF.

V gene TRBV28 combines with J gene TRBJ2-1; D might be TRBD2 (5 bases). The V gene's germline CDR1 is MDHEN and CDR2 SYDVKM. Trimming cost V 6 bases and J 0 bases, with 18 bases left between them. The CDR3 contains 17 residues. For the CDR3, the DNA is TGTGCCAGCAGACAACTAGTTTCCGTTGGCTCCTACAATGAGCAGTTCTTC. This encodes CASRQLVSVGSYNEQFF. Looking up the rest from reference TRBV28 and TRBJ2-1 gives the full variable domain: DVKVTQSSRYLVKRTGEKVFLECVQDMDHENMFWYRQDPGLGLRLIYFSYDVKMKEKGDIPEGYSVSREKKERFSLILESASTNQTSMYLCASRQLVSVGSYNEQFFGPGTRLTVL.

V and J are TRBV15 and TRBJ2-2; weak D call: TRBD1 (6 bases). This CDR3 spans 15 amino acids. Per germline, CDR1 LNHNV and CDR2 YYDKDF (reference sequence). V shed 5 bases and J shed 2 bases, with 12 bases lying between them. The CDR3 here is CATSSPQGNTGELFF. CDR3 in DNA: TGTGCCACCAGCTCCCCACAGGGAAACACCGGGGAGCTGTTTTTT.

The rearrangement links TRBV10-3 to TRBJ2-7; D is uncertain. The CDR3 spans 11 residues. CDR1 and CDR2 (germline): ENHRY, SYGVKD. With 7 bases removed from V and 4 bases from J, the gap between germline ends came to 8 bases. This CDR3 reads CAIIREYEQYF. The CDR3 DNA reads as TGTGCCATCATTCGCGAGTACGAGCAGTACTTC.

The chain has TRBV28 and TRBJ1-2; TRBD1 agrees at 9 bases. The germline V gene encodes CDR1 MDHEN and CDR2 SYDVKM. The V gene end was trimmed by 6 bases and the J gene end by 7 bases; junction bases not matched to a gene: 9. The CDR3 contains 14 residues. The CDR3 DNA reads TGTGCCAGCAGGCTATCCGGGACAGGGTCTGGCTACACCTTC. Translation gives CASRLSGTGSGYTF.

The CDR3 coding sequence is TGTGCCAGCAGCCCCCCGAGAGGGGAAGCTTTCTTT. This sequence encodes CASSPPRGEAFF. The gene calls are TRBV3-1 (or the pseudogene TRBV3-2) and TRBJ1-1; D remains unclear. Germline V gene sequence: CDR1 LGHDT, CDR2 YNNKEL (reference sequence). This CDR3 has 12 amino acids. Trimming cost V 4 bases and J 8 bases, with 11 bases left between them.

V usage is TRBV28 and J usage is TRBJ1-1, with D possibly being TRBD1 (5 bases). CDR1 is MDHEN, CDR2 SYDVKM, per germline. V was pared by 6 bases and J by 3 bases, with 23 bases between. This CDR3 spans 17 amino acids. CDR3 in DNA: TGTGCCAGCAGCCCCGGGTATAGGGGATTAGGGTACACTGAAGCTTTCTTT. This translates into CASSPGYRGLGYTEAFF.

The sample holds one count of this clone. The chain links TRBV30 to TRBJ1-1, with unresolved D. The CDR3 extends over 13 amino acids. Trimming shortened V by 0 bases and J by 6 bases, and 11 bases separated the two germline ends. From germline, CDR1 is GTSNPN and CDR2 SVGIG (reference sequence). DNA of the CDR3: TGTGCCTGGAGTGTAGGTCTCCGGGCTGAAGCTTTCTTT. Protein sequence: CAWSVGLRAEAFF. The full variable domain, its missing parts supplied by reference TRBV30 and TRBJ1-1, is SQTIHQWPATLVQPVGSPLSLECTVEGTSNPNLYWYRQAAGRGLQLLFYSVGIGQISSEVPQNLSASRPQDRQFILSSKKLLLSDSGFYLCAWSVGLRAEAFFGQGTRLTVV.

The V gene is TRBV9, the J gene TRBJ2-1; maybe TRBD2 (6 bases). The V end was cut by 0 bases, the J end by 10 bases, with 17 bases between. The V gene's germline CDR1 is SGDLS and CDR2 YYNGEE. The CDR3 is made up of 15 amino acids. The chain's CDR3 is CASSVGGESGMEQFF. CDR3 nucleotides: TGTGCCAGCAGCGTAGGCGGGGAGTCGGGTATGGAGCAGTTCTTC.